This T cell receptor beta chain was identified in a study of blood T cell repertoires in COVID-19. The CDR3 is 15 amino acids. After removal of 4 bases from V and 0 bases from J, the junction contained 6 bases not matched to a gene. Germline V gene data show CDR1 as MGHRA and CDR2 as YSYEKL. Original methodology: Estimation of nucleated cell counts relied on the amplification of reference gene primers. The method was immunoSEQ multiplex PCR; TCRdb's version includes in-frame clones alone and lacks a portion of them. The DNA was the basis for D and trimming; V, J and clone size are from that table. In the table there are 300,000 to 400,000 clones, approximately 88% of which are singletons. This clone was found a few times. Recruits, aged about 18 to 100 years, lived in 24 US areas.

Sequenced sample: PBMCs or T cells enriched from blood (not recorded which). The source is a man between 25 and 39 years old who had recovered from COVID-19. The gene calls are TRBV4-1 and TRBJ2-7; 7 bases line up with TRBD2. CDR3 sequence: CASSREGGTSYEQYF. For the CDR3, the DNA is TGCGCCAGCAGCCGGGAGGGCGGTACCTCCTACGAGCAGTACTTC.